A single sample gave rise to the 29 T cell receptor beta chains below, sequenced in a study of blood T cell repertoires in COVID-19. The repertoire was sequenced with immunoSEQ multiplex PCR; TCRdb's copy has only in-frame clones and lacks some. The table includes about 210,000 clones, about 91% detected once. Sample: peripheral blood. The receptors stem from a woman in her thirties or forties with acute or convalescent COVID-19.

The chain combines TRBV5-8 with TRBJ1-5; no reliable D call. Trimming took 2 bases from V and 1 from J, leaving 4 bases between them. The CDR3 consists of 13 residues. Germline V gene data show CDR1 as SGHTS and CDR2 as YDEGEE. The CDR3 DNA reads TGTGCCAGCAGCTTCGCGAGCAATCAGCCCCAGCATTTT. The encoded protein is CASSFASNQPQHF.

This sequence joins TRBV29-1 and TRBJ1-1; a possible D gene is TRBD1 (6 bases). Germline CDR1 SQVTM, CDR2 ANQGSEA. The CDR3 runs to 14 residues. The V gene lost 7 bases and the J gene lost 1 base, with 16 bases spanning the gap. The CDR3 is CSAGGDTKNTEAFF. For the CDR3, the DNA is TGCAGCGCTGGGGGGGACACCAAGAACACTGAAGCTTTCTTT.

This clone appeared a single time. The chain uses TRBV11-2 and TRBJ1-3, with 9 bases matching TRBD1. Germline V gene sequence: CDR1 SGHAT, CDR2 FQNNGV. The length of the CDR3 is 16 residues. V shed 5 bases and J 4 bases; nucleotides not matched to a gene: 9. CDR3 sequence (DNA): TGTGCCAGCAGCAATACAGGGGGCTTAGGGGGAAACACCATATATTTT. It translates to CASSNTGGLGGNTIYF. Using reference TRBV11-2 and TRBJ1-3 for the parts outside the CDR3, the full variable domain is EAGVAQSPRYKIIEKRQSVAFWCNPISGHATLYWYQQILGQGPKLLIQFQNNGVVDDSQLPKDRFSAERLKGVDSTLKIQPAKLEDSAVYLCASSNTGGLGGNTIYFGEGSWLTVV.

In nucleotides, the CDR3 is TGTGCCAGCCTTAAGCCAGGGGGGGAAAAACTGTTTTTT. Translating it yields CASLKPGGEKLFF. This chain links TRBV2 with TRBJ1-4, with TRBD1 matching 7 bases. The CDR3 length is 13 residues. Germline loops: CDR1 SNHLY, CDR2 FYNNEI. Trimming at V came to 8 bases and at J to 8 bases, leaving 8 bases not matched to a gene.

The chain carries TRBV11-2 and TRBJ1-5; no clear D. Germline V gene data show CDR1 as SGHAT and CDR2 as FQNNGV. The CDR3 extends over 14 amino acids. Trimming left V 4 bases short and J 0 bases short, with 7 bases between. Here the CDR3 reads CASSYSGSNQPQHF. Here the CDR3 DNA reads TGTGCCAGCAGCTATAGTGGTAGCAATCAGCCCCAGCATTTT. Full variable domain (remainder filled in from reference TRBV11-2 and TRBJ1-5): EAGVAQSPRYKIIEKRQSVAFWCNPISGHATLYWYQQILGQGPKLLIQFQNNGVVDDSQLPKDRFSAERLKGVDSTLKIQPAKLEDSAVYLCASSYSGSNQPQHFGDGTRLSIL.

V usage is TRBV5-5 and J usage is TRBJ2-5; D gene ambiguous. The V end lost 0 bases, the J end lost 5 bases, and 8 bases lay between the germline ends. The CDR3 has 13 residues. Germline V gene data show CDR1 as SGHKS and CDR2 as YYEKEE (reference sequence). The CDR3 DNA follows: TGTGCCAGCAGCTTGGTAGATTTGGAGACCCAGTACTTC. Protein sequence: CASSLVDLETQYF.

The V gene is TRBV2, the J gene TRBJ1-6; 7 bases fit TRBD1. Germline CDR1 and CDR2: SNHLY and FYNNEI. With 4 bases clipped from V and 5 bases from J, the junction kept 8 bases outside the gene matches. CDR3 length equals 16 residues. The CDR3 loop reads CASSARQGLDNSPLHF. The CDR3, as DNA: TGTGCCAGCAGTGCAAGACAGGGACTAGATAATTCACCCCTCCACTTT.

The chain is built from TRBV2 and TRBJ2-3; possibly TRBD1 for D (6 bases). The V end was cut by 11 bases, the J end by 0 bases, with 12 bases between. This CDR3 contains 13 residues. Germline V lookup: CDR1 SNHLY, CDR2 FYNNEI. CDR3 coding DNA: TGTGCCGGAAAACAGGGCAGCACAGATACGCAGTATTTT. Protein sequence: CAGKQGSTDTQYF.

The chain links TRBV28 to TRBJ1-3; D is possibly TRBD1 (5 bases). The V end lost 3 bases, the J end lost 0 bases, and 9 bases lay between the germline ends. The CDR3 covers 15 residues. CDR1 is MDHEN, CDR2 SYDVKM, per germline. The CDR3 sequence is CASSFSGYSGNTIYF. The DNA for the CDR3 is TGTGCCAGCAGTTTTTCAGGGTACTCTGGAAACACCATATATTTT.

The chain links TRBV13 to TRBJ2-7; D possibly corresponds to TRBD1 (6 bases). Deletions cut 5 bases from V and 4 bases from J, with 9 bases between. Germline assignment: CDR1 PRHDT and CDR2 FYEKMQ (reference sequence). The CDR3 is 12 residues long. The CDR3 DNA is TGTGCCAGCAGCCAGAGGGGGTACGAGCAGTACGTC. Translating it yields CASSQRGYEQYV.

This clone is a singleton in its sample. The chain combines TRBV19 with TRBJ2-2, with 7 bases aligning to TRBD1. Trimming removed 1 base from V and 6 bases from J; junction bases left unmatched: 2. There are 14 residues in the CDR3. Germline V lookup: CDR1 LNHDA, CDR2 SQIVND (reference sequence). The CDR3 is CASSIGRGPGELFF. The CDR3 region has the DNA TGTGCCAGTAGTATAGGAAGGGGGCCCGGGGAGCTGTTTTTT.

This clone was recorded only once. The gene calls are TRBV19 and TRBJ1-6; 7 bases align to TRBD1. Germline V gene lookup returns CDR1 LNHDA and CDR2 SQIVND (reference sequence). The ends lost 7 bases at V and 6 bases at J; junction bases unmatched: 3. This CDR3 comprises 13 residues. CDR3 amino acids: CASMTGFNSPLHF. Here the CDR3 DNA reads TGTGCCAGTATGACAGGGTTTAATTCACCCCTCCACTTT.

The chain combines TRBV19 with TRBJ2-2; D is uncertain. The V gene lost 1 base and the J gene lost 4 bases, with 13 bases spanning the gap. The germline V gene has CDR1 LNHDA and CDR2 SQIVND (reference sequence). This CDR3 has 16 amino acids. The CDR3 here is CASSIGPQARTGELFF. In nucleotides, the CDR3 is TGTGCCAGTAGTATAGGCCCCCAGGCCCGCACCGGGGAGCTGTTTTTT.

The rearrangement uses TRBV5-1 and TRBJ1-1, with 8 bases aligning to TRBD1. CDR3 length: 14 amino acids. V shed 4 bases, J shed 8 bases, and the junction held 10 bases outside the gene matches. The germline V gene has CDR1 SGHRS and CDR2 YFSETQ. CDR3 in DNA: TGCGCCAGCAGCGACGGACAGGGTTTTAAGGAAGCTTTCTTT. The encoded protein is CASSDGQGFKEAFF.

The rearrangement links TRBV5-6 to TRBJ1-3; TRBD1 is a possible D gene (5 bases). CDR3 length equals 16 residues. Germline values: CDR1 SGHDT, CDR2 YYEEEE. Trimming shortened V by 4 bases and J by 4 bases, and 18 bases separated the two germline ends. The chain's CDR3 is CASSRQSAFSGNTIYF. As DNA, the CDR3 is TGTGCCAGCAGCAGACAGTCCGCCTTTTCCGGAAACACCATATATTTT.

In this sample, this clone turned up a few times. The chain links TRBV27 to TRBJ1-1, with D unresolved. CDR3 size: 14 residues. Germline assignment: CDR1 MNHEY and CDR2 SMNVEV (reference sequence). V gave up 2 bases and J gave up 0 bases, with 7 bases separating them. CDR3 in amino acids: CASSLRGMNTEAFF. DNA for the CDR3: TGTGCCAGCAGTTTACGGGGAATGAACACTGAAGCTTTCTTT.

The chain joins TRBV24-1 to TRBJ2-1; D is unresolved. CDR1 is KGHDR, CDR2 SFDVKD, per germline. V was cut by 3 bases and J by 0 bases, with 8 bases left in between. The CDR3 runs 15 residues. CDR3: CATSDARSSYNEQFF. The CDR3 DNA reads as TGTGCCACCAGTGATGCTAGAAGCTCCTACAATGAGCAGTTCTTC.

This clone has just a few counts. This chain joins TRBV18 and TRBJ1-1; D might be TRBD1 (5 bases). The CDR3 consists of 13 residues. Germline loops: CDR1 KGHSH, CDR2 LQKENI. The V end lost 1 base, the J end lost 5 bases, and 8 bases lay between the germline ends. CDR3 region: CASSPRGGTEAFF. The CDR3 nucleotides read TGTGCCAGCTCACCACGGGGGGGAACTGAAGCTTTCTTT. Based on the CDR3 plus reference TRBV18 and TRBJ1-1, the full variable domain is NAGVMQNPRHLVRRRGQEARLRCSPMKGHSHVYWYRQLPEEGLKFMVYLQKENIIDESGMPKERFSAEFPKEGPSILRIQQVVRGDSAAYFCASSPRGGTEAFFGQGTRLTVV.

The V and J genes are TRBV6-5 and TRBJ2-7; TRBD1 is a possible D gene (5 bases). This CDR3 has 12 residues. Trimming pared 11 bases from V and 0 bases from J, leaving 11 bases between. The germline gives CDR1 MNHEY, CDR2 SVGAGI. The CDR3 here is CAGNRSSYEQYV. The DNA of the CDR3 is TGTGCCGGGAACAGGTCCTCCTACGAGCAGTACGTC.

The rearrangement uses TRBV9 and TRBJ2-1; 8 nucleotides match TRBD2. The CDR3 is made up of 14 amino acids. In germline, CDR1 is SGDLS, CDR2 YYNGEE. The trim removed 0 bases at V and 6 bases at J, leaving 2 bases unmatched. The CDR3 region is CASSVAGGPNEQFF. Written as DNA, the CDR3 is TGTGCCAGCAGCGTAGCGGGGGGGCCCAATGAGCAGTTCTTC.

V is TRBV6-5 and J is TRBJ2-7, with 9 bases that match TRBD1. The germline gives CDR1 MNHEY, CDR2 SVGAGI. The CDR3 loop spans 13 amino acids. J was trimmed by 9 bases and V by 6 bases; bases with no gene match: 9. The CDR3 bases are TGTGCCAGCAGGGGACAGGGCCTTGGGAGGCAGTACGTC. It codes for CASRGQGLGRQYV.

The V and J genes are TRBV27 and TRBJ1-5, with D hard to call. Looked up from germline, CDR1 is MNHEY and CDR2 is SMNVEV (reference sequence). With 2 bases removed from V and 5 bases from J, the gap between germline ends came to 16 bases. The CDR3 extends over 16 amino acids. The CDR3 region is CASSLRYGVKDQPQHF. The CDR3 coding sequence is TGTGCCAGCAGTTTAAGGTACGGGGTCAAGGATCAGCCCCAGCATTTT.

The V gene is TRBV10-3, the J gene TRBJ2-3; 13 bases line up with TRBD2. The CDR3 runs 15 residues. V dropped 6 bases and J dropped 0; count of bases not matched to a gene: 0. The V gene's germline CDR1 is ENHRY and CDR2 SYGVKD. For the CDR3, the DNA is TGTGCCATCAGGACTAGCGGGGGGAGCACAGATACGCAGTATTTT. This codes for CAIRTSGGSTDTQYF.

V and J are TRBV28 and TRBJ2-4, with D perhaps matching TRBD2 (5 bases). Trimming removed 7 bases from V and 0 bases from J, with 13 bases in between. The CDR3 extends over 15 amino acids. Germline V gene sequence: CDR1 MDHEN, CDR2 SYDVKM. The CDR3 DNA follows: TGTGCCAGCAAGGAGGCAAATCTAGCCAAAAACATTCAGTACTTC. Translated: CASKEANLAKNIQYF.

V is TRBV6-5 and J is TRBJ1-2; a weak D match, TRBD1 (6 bases). The V end was cut by 10 bases, the J end by 0 bases, with 6 bases between. Looked up from germline, CDR1 is MNHEY and CDR2 is SVGAGI. The CDR3 spans 11 residues. CDR3 sequence (DNA): TGTGCCACAGGGGCTAACTATGGCTACACCTTC. This encodes CATGANYGYTF.

The chain combines TRBV11-3 with TRBJ2-1, with 14 nucleotides matching TRBD2. Germline loops: CDR1 SGHNT, CDR2 YENEEA. V dropped 5 bases and J dropped 3; count of bases not matched to a gene: 3. The CDR3 totals 16 residues. The CDR3 is CASSPGTSGGYNEQFF. CDR3 nucleotide sequence: TGTGCCAGCAGCCCTGGGACTAGCGGGGGCTACAATGAGCAGTTCTTC.

This clone was picked up one time. V gene TRBV5-5 combines with J gene TRBJ1-3, with 7 bases aligning to TRBD1. This CDR3 region has 15 residues. V trimming: 4 bases; J trimming: 2 bases; junction bases outside the gene matches: 6. CDR1 is SGHKS and CDR2 is YYEKEE in the germline V gene (reference sequence). CDR3 in amino acids: CASSVGTDPGNTIYF. The CDR3 nucleotides are TGTGCCAGCAGCGTAGGGACAGACCCTGGAAACACCATATATTTT.

The chain carries TRBV9 and TRBJ1-4, with 7 bases matching TRBD1. The CDR3 is 15 residues long. CDR1 and CDR2 from the germline V gene are SGDLS and YYNGEE. The J segment lost 5 bases and the V segment lost 2 bases, leaving 6 bases of the junction unmatched. CDR3 DNA sequence: TGTGCCAGCAGCGTCGGGACAGTAGGAAATGAAAAACTGTTTTTT. The encoded protein is CASSVGTVGNEKLFF.

The J gene is TRBJ2-2, the V gene TRBV9, with 8 bases identical to TRBD2. V gave up 3 bases and J gave up 5 bases; unmatched junction bases: 9. CDR3 length: 16 residues. Germline V lookup: CDR1 SGDLS, CDR2 YYNGEE. The CDR3 sequence is CASSAGGNPNTGELFF. In DNA form, the CDR3 reads TGTGCCAGCAGCGCGGGGGGGAATCCAAATACCGGGGAGCTGTTTTTT.